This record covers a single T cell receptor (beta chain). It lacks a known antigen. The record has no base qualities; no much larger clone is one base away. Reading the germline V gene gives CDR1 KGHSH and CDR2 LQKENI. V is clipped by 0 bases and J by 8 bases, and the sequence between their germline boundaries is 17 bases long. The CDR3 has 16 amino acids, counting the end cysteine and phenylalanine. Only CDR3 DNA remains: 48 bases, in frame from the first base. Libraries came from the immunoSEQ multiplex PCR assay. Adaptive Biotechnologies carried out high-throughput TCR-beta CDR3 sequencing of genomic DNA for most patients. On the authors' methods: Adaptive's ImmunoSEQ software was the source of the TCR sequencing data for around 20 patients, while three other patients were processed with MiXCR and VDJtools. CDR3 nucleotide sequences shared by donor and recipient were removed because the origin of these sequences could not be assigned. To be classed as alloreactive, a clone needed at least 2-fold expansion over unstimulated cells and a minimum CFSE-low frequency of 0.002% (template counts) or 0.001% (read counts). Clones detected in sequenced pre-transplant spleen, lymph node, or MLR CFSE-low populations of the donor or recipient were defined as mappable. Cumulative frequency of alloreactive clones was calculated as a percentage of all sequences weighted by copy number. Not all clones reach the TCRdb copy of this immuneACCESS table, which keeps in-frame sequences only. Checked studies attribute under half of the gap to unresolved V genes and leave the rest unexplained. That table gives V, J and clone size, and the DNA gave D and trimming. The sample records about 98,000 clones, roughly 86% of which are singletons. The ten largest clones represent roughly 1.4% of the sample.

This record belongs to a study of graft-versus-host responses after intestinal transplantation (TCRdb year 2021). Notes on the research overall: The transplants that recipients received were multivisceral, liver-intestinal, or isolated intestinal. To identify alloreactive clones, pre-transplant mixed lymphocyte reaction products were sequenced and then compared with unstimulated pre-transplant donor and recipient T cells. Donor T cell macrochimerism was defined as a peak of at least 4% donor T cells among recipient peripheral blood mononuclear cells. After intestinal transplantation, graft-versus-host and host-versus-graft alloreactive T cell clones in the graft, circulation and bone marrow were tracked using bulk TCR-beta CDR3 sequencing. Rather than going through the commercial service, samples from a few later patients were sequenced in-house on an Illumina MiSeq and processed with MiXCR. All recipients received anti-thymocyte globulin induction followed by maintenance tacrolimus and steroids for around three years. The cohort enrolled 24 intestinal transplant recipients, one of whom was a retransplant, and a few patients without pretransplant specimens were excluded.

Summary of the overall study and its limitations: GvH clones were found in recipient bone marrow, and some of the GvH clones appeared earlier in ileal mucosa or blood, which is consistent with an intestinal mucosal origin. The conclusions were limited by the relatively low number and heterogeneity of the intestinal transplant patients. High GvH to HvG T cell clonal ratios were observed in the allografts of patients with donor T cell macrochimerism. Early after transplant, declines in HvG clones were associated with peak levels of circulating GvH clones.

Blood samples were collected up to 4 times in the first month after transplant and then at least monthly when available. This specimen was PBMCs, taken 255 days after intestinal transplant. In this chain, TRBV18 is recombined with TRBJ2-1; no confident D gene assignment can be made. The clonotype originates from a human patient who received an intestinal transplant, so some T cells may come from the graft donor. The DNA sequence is TGTGCCAGCTCACCACCAGGGAAAATTCGGGTCGATGAGCAGTTCTTC. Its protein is CASSPPGKIRVDEQFF.